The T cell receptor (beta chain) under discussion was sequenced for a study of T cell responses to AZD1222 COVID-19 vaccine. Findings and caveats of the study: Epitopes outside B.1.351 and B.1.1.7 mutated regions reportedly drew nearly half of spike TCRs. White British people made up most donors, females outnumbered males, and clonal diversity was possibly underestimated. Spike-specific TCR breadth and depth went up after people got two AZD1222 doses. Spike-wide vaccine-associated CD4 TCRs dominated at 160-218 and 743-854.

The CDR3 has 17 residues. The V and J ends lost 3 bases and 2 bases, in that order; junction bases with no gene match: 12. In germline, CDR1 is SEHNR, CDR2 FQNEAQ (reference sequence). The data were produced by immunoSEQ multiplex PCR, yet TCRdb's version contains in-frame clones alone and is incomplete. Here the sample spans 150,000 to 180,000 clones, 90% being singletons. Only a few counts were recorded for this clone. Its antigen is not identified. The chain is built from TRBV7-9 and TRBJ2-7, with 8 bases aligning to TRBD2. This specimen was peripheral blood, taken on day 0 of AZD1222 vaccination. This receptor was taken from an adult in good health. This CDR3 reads CASSLTIGAGVPYEQYF. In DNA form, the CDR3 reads TGTGCCAGCAGCTTGACTATTGGAGCGGGAGTACCCTACGAGCAGTACTTC.